The clone carrying this T cell receptor (beta chain) has just a few counts. Its antigen is unidentified. The CDR3 covers 13 residues. Trimming pared 3 bases from V and 4 bases from J, leaving 9 bases between. This entry is derived from a study of T-cell memory formation after mild COVID-19. Background on the study: TCR clusters were mostly donor specific. Study-wide points: Shrinking CD4+ clones were chiefly CM and EM; CD8+ ones were chiefly EMRA. Confirmation was lacking for SARS-CoV-2 specificity of second-wave clones that peaked on day 37.

From 5'RACE with constant-segment primers came TCR alpha and TCR beta cDNA libraries that carried sample barcodes and UMIs. TCRdb recomputed calls from the 5' RACE reads with MiXCR, one row per CDR3 protein. The data show fewer than 150,000 distinct CDR3 sequences, over 15% seen once. This chain uses TRBV12-3 or TRBV12-4 with TRBJ1-2, with unresolved D. The sequenced sample was PBMCs or a T cell subset sorted from them (not recorded which). This TCR was sampled from a man between 18 and 35 years old who had mild COVID-19 (a few samples of this study predate the infection). Cell type and time point are not known. The CDR3 DNA reads TGTGCCAGCAGTTTTGAACAGTCCTATGGCTACACCTTC. This gives the protein CASSFEQSYGYTF.